The entry that follows covers one T cell receptor (beta chain) sequence. Its target is not known. The sample belongs to a study of shared clonotypes between healthy human individuals. Study-level information: The study drew on two women and a few men aged 18 to 49 as donors. Study-wide results and caveats: A limitation of the genetic and exposure-history diversity represented arose from few donors.

Profiling relied on immunoSEQ multiplex PCR, and the TCRdb table lists in-frame clones only, not all of them. This repertoire shows fewer than 550,000 clones, about 79% found once; its top ten account for 9.5% to 15%. In unsorted samples, genomic DNA was obtained using 90 million or so PBMCs. Sequenced input: PBMCs. This TCR came from a woman in her thirties or forties in good health. Some clones in this sample may be carry-over from other donors' samples.

CDR3: CASSGRLGGVAGINEQFF. Written as DNA, the CDR3 is TGTGCCAGCAGCGGCCGACTTGGAGGAGTAGCGGGAATCAATGAGCAGTTCTTC. V gene TRBV5-6 combines with J gene TRBJ2-1; the match to TRBD2 covers 8 bases. V lost 4 bases to trimming and J lost 6 bases; unmatched junction nucleotides: 18. CDR3 length: 18 amino acids. Germline V gene sequence: CDR1 SGHDT, CDR2 YYEEEE.